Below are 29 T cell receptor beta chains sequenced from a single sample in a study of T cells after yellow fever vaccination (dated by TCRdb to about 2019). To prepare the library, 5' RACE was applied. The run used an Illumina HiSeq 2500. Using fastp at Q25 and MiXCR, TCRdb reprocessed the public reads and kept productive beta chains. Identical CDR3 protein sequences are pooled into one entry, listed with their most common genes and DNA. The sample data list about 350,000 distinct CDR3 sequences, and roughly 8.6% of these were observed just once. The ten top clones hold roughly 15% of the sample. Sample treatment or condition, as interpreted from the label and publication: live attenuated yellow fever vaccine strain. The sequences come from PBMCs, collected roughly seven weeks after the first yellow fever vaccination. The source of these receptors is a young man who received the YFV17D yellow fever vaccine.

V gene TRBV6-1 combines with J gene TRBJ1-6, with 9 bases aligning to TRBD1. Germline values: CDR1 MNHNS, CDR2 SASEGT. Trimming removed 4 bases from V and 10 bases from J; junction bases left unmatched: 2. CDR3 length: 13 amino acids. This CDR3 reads CASSGTGVSPLHF. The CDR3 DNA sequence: TGTGCCAGCAGTGGGACAGGGGTCTCACCCCTCCACTTT.

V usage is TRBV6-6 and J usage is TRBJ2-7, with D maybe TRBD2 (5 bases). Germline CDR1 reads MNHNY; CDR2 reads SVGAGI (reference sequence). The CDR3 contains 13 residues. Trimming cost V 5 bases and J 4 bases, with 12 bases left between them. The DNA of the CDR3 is TGTGCCAGCAGTCGACTATACGTATACGAGCAGTACTTC. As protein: CASSRLYVYEQYF.

The CDR3 sequence is CASSLVGGGLQETQYF. Written as DNA, the CDR3 is TGTGCCAGCAGCTTAGTAGGCGGGGGGCTCCAAGAGACCCAGTACTTC. The chain uses TRBV7-2 and TRBJ2-5; 8 bases match TRBD2. The CDR3 is 16 amino acids. Germline trimming cut 1 base from V and 1 base from J; bases unmatched to any gene: 5. CDR1 and CDR2 from the germline V gene are SGHTA and FQGNSA. The full variable domain, completed using reference TRBV7-2 and TRBJ2-5, is GAGVSQSPSNKVTEKGKDVELRCDPISGHTALYWYRQSLGQGLEFLIYFQGNSAPDKSGLPSDRFSAERTGGSVSTLTIQRTQQEDSAVYLCASSLVGGGLQETQYFGPGTRLLVL.

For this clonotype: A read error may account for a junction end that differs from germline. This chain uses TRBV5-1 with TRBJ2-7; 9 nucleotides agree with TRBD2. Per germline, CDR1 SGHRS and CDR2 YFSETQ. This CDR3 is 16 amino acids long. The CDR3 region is CASSPILAGRTYELYF. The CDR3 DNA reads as TGCGCCAGCAGCCCCATTCTAGCGGGGAGAACCTACGAGCTGTACTTC.

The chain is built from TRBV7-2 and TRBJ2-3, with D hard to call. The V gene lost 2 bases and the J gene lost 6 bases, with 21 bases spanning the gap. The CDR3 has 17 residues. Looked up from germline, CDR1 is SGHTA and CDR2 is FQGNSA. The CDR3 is CASSLRPLTLRSDTQYF. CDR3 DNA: TGTGCCAGCAGCTTACGCCCCCTAACCCTTCGGTCCGATACGCAGTATTTT.

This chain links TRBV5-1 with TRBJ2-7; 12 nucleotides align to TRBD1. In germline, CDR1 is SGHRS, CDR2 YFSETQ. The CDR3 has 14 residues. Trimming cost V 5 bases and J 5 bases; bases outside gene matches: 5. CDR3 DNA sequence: TGCGCCAGCAGGATCGGGACAGGGGGCCACGAGCAGTACTTC. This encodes CASRIGTGGHEQYF. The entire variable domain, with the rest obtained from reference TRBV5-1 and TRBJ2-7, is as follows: KAGVTQTPRYLIKTRGQQVTLSCSPISGHRSVSWYQQTPGQGLQFLFEYFSETQRNKGNFPGRFSGRQFSNSRSEMNVSTLELGDSALYLCASRIGTGGHEQYFGPGTRLTVT.

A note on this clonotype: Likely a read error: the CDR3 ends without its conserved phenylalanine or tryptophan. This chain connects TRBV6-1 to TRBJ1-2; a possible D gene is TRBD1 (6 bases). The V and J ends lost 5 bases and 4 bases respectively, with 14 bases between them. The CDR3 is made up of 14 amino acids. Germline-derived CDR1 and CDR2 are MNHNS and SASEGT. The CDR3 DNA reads TGTGCCAGCAGTAATCCGGGACACAGCTATGGCTACACCTCC. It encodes CASSNPGHSYGYTS.

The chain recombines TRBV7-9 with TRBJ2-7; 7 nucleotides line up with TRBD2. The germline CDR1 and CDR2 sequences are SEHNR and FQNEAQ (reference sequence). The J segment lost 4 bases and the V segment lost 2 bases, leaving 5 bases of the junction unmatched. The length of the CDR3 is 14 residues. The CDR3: CASSLSGALYEQYF. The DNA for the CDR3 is TGTGCCAGCAGCTTAAGCGGGGCCCTTTACGAGCAGTACTTC.

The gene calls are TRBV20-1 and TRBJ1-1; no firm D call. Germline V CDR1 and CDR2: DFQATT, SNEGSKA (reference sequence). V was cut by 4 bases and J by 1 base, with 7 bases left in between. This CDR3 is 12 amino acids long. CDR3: CSATQENTEAFF. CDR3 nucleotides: TGCAGTGCTACTCAGGAGAACACTGAAGCTTTCTTT.

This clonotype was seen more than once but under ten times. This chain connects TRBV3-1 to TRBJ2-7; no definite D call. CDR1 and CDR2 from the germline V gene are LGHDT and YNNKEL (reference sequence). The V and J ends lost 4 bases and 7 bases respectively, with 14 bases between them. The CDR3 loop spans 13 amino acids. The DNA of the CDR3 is TGTGCCAGCAGCCCAAGTCCCTTTGGTGAGCAGTACGTC. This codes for CASSPSPFGEQYV.

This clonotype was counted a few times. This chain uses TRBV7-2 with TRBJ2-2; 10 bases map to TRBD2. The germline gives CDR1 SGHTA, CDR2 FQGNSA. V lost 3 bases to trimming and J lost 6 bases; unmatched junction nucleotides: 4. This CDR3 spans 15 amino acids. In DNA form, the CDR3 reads TGTGCCAGCAGCTTCGTAGCGGGGGGTTCCGGGGAGCTGTTTTTT. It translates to CASSFVAGGSGELFF.

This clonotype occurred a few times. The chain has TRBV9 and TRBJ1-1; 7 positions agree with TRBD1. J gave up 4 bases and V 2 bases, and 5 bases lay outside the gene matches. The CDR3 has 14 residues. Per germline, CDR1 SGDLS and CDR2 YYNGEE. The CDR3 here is CASSVGGQFTEAFF. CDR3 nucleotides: TGTGCCAGCAGCGTTGGGGGACAGTTCACTGAAGCTTTCTTT.

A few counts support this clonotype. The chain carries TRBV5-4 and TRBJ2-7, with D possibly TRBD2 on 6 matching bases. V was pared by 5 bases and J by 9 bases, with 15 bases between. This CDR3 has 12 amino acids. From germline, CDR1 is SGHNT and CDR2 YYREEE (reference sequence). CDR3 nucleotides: TGTGCCAGCAGGTCCCGGGACTCGGGGCAGTACTTC. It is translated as CASRSRDSGQYF. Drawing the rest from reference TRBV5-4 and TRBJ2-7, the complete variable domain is ETGVTQSPTHLIKTRGQQVTLRCSSQSGHNTVSWYQQALGQGPQFIFQYYREEENGRGNFPPRFSGLQFPNYSSELNVNALELDDSALYLCASRSRDSGQYFGPGTRLTVT.

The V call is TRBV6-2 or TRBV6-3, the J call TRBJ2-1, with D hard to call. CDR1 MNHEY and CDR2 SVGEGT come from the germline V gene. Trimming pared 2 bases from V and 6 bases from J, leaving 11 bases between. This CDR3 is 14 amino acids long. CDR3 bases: TGTGCCAGCAGTTACAATGCGGCGTTCAATGAGCAGTTCTTC. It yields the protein CASSYNAAFNEQFF.

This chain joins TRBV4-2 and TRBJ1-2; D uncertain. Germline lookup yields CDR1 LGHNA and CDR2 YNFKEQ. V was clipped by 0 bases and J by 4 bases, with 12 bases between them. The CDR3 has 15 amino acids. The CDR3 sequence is CASSQDRAVTYGYTF. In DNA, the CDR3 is TGTGCCAGCAGCCAAGATCGAGCCGTGACCTATGGCTACACCTTC.

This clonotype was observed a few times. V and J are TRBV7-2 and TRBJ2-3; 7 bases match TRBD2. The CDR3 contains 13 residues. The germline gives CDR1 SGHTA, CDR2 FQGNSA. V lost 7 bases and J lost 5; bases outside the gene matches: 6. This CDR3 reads CASKGLGGDTQYF. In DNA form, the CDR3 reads TGTGCCAGCAAAGGACTAGGCGGAGATACGCAGTATTTT.

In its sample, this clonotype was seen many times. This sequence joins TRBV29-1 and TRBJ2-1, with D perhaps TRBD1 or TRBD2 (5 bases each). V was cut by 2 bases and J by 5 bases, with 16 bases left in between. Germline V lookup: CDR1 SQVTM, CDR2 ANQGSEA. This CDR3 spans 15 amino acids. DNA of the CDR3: TGCAGCGTTGAACTCTTTGGGACGGTGGACAATGAGCAGTTCTTC. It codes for CSVELFGTVDNEQFF.

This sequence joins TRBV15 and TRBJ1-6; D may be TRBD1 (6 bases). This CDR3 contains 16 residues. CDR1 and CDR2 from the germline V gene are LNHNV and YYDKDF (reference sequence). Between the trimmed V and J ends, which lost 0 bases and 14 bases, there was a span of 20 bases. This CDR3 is CATSRDSWGGPLALHF. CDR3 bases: TGTGCCACCAGCAGAGATAGCTGGGGGGGGCCTTTGGCCCTCCACTTT.

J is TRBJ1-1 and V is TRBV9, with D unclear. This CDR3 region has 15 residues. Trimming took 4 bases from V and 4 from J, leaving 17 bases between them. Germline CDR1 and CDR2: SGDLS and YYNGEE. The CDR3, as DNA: TGTGCCAGCAGCATCAACCCTCAAACGACCACTGAAGCTTTCTTT. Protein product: CASSINPQTTTEAFF. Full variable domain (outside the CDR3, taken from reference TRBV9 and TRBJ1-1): DSGVTQTPKHLITATGQRVTLRCSPRSGDLSVYWYQQSLDQGLQFLIQYYNGEERAKGNILERFSAQQFPDLHSELNLSSLELGDSALYFCASSINPQTTTEAFFGQGTRLTVV.

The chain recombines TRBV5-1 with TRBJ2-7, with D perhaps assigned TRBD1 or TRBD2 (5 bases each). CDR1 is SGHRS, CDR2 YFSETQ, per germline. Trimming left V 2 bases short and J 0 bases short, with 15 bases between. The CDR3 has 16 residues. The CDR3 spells CASSFPAKGSSYEQYF. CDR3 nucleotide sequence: TGCGCCAGCAGCTTCCCCGCCAAGGGGAGCTCCTACGAGCAGTACTTC.

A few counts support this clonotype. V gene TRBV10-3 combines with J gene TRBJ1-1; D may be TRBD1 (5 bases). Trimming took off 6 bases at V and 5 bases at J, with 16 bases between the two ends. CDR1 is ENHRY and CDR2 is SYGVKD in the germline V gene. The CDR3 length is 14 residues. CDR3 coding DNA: TGTGCCATCAGGATAAGTAGGGGTTTGACTGAAGCTTTCTTT. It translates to CAIRISRGLTEAFF.

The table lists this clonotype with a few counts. CDR3 sequence: CASSELEGTGELFF. CDR3 coding DNA: TGTGCCAGTAGCGAGTTAGAGGGCACCGGGGAGCTGTTTTTT. The chain uses TRBV19 and TRBJ2-2; tentatively, D is TRBD2 (5 bases). Trimming removed 6 bases from V and 4 bases from J, with 12 bases in between. Germline CDR1 reads LNHDA; CDR2 reads SQIVND (reference sequence). CDR3 length equals 14 residues.

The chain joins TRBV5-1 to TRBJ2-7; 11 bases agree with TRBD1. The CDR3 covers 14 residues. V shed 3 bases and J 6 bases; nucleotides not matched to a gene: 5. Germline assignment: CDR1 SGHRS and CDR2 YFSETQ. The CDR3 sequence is CASSWGTGGSEQYV. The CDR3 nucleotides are TGCGCCAGCAGCTGGGGGACAGGGGGAAGCGAGCAGTACGTC.

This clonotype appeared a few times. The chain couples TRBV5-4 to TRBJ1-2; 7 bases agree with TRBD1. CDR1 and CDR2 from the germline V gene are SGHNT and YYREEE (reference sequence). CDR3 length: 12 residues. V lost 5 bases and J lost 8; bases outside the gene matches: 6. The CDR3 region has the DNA TGTGCCAGCAGGACAGGGACCCAAGGCTACACCTTC. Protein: CASRTGTQGYTF.

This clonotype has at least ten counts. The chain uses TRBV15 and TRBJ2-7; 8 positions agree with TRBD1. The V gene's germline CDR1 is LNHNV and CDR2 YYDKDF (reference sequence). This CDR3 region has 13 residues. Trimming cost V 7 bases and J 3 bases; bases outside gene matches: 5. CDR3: CATTYDRGYEQYF. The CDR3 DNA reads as TGTGCCACCACCTACGACAGGGGCTACGAGCAGTACTTC.

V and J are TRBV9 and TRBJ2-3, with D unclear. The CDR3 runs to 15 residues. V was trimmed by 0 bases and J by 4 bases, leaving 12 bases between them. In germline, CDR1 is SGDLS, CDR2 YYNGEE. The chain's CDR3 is CASSVEEGIADTQYF. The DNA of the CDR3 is TGTGCCAGCAGCGTAGAGGAAGGCATCGCAGATACGCAGTATTTT.

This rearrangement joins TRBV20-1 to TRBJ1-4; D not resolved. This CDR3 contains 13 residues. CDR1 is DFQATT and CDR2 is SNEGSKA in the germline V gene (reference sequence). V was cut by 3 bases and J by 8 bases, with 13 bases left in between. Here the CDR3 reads CSASVRVDEKLFF. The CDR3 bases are TGCAGTGCTAGCGTTCGGGTCGACGAAAAACTGTTTTTT.

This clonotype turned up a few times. The CDR3 spells CASSYSPGNTEAFF. CDR3 sequence (DNA): TGTGCCAGCAGTTACTCGCCGGGGAACACTGAAGCTTTCTTT. The genes are TRBV6-2 or TRBV6-3 and TRBJ1-1; D is undetermined. With 0 bases removed from V and 1 base from J, the gap between germline ends came to 6 bases. The CDR3 sequence is 14 residues long. The germline V gene has CDR1 MNHEY and CDR2 SVGEGT.

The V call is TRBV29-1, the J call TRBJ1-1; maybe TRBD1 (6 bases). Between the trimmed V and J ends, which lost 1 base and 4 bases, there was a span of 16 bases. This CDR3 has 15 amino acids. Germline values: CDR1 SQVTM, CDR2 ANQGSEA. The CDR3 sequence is CSVEGRQGRSTEAFF. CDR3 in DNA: TGCAGCGTTGAAGGAAGGCAGGGGAGGAGCACTGAAGCTTTCTTT.